These 14 T cell receptor beta chains were sequenced from one sample in a study of CD8 T cells in Susac syndrome. When the RNA was reverse transcribed, random hexamers were used with an input of roughly 0.45 to 1 ug. TCRdb re-called the immunoSEQ multiplex PCR reads through MiXCR, storing one row per CDR3 protein. The sample shows about 120,000 distinct CDR3 sequences, roughly 95% of them seen only once. Sequencing was performed on CD4+ T cells from PBMCs. The receptor set was obtained from a human donor with Susac syndrome.

The chain couples TRBV24-1 to TRBJ2-3; TRBD2 matches at 8 bases. The J segment lost 2 bases and the V segment lost 6 bases, leaving 6 bases of the junction unmatched. The CDR3 loop spans 15 amino acids. Germline CDR1 and CDR2: KGHDR and SFDVKD. This CDR3 is CATSKRREVTDTQYF. The CDR3 DNA follows: TGTGCCACCAGTAAGCGGCGGGAGGTCACAGATACGCAGTATTTT.

V is TRBV9 and J is TRBJ2-1; TRBD2 is a possible D gene (5 bases). V was trimmed by 0 bases and J by 6 bases, leaving 13 bases between them. The germline CDR1 and CDR2 sequences are SGDLS and YYNGEE. This CDR3 region has 15 residues. The CDR3 reads CASSVDRAGPNEQFF. In DNA, the CDR3 is TGTGCCAGCAGCGTAGACCGCGCGGGCCCCAATGAGCAGTTCTTC.

V usage is TRBV20-1 and J usage is TRBJ1-3; D gene unclear. V lost 4 bases, J lost 1 base, and 8 bases lay in between. Germline V CDR1 and CDR2: DFQATT, SNEGSKA (reference sequence). The CDR3 loop spans 13 amino acids. CDR3 loop: CSATGASGNTIYF. CDR3 in DNA: TGCAGTGCTACCGGCGCATCTGGAAACACCATATATTTT.

The chain is built from TRBV5-1 and TRBJ2-7, with 9 bases fitting TRBD1. The CDR3 loop spans 14 amino acids. Germline loops: CDR1 SGHRS, CDR2 YFSETQ. The V and J ends lost 0 bases and 3 bases, in that order; junction bases with no gene match: 1. As DNA, the CDR3 is TGCGCCAGCAGCTTGGGGACAGGGGTCTACGAGCAGTACTTC. It is translated as CASSLGTGVYEQYF.

The CDR3 region has the DNA TGTGCCAGCAGCTTGGGGACAGGGACGCCGAACATTCAGTACTTC. Residues: CASSLGTGTPNIQYF. The J gene is TRBJ2-4, the V gene TRBV7-2; TRBD1 agrees at 9 bases. This CDR3 has 15 amino acids. Germline V gene lookup returns CDR1 SGHTA and CDR2 FQGNSA. Trimming cost V 3 bases and J 7 bases; bases outside gene matches: 7.

This chain connects TRBV6-1 to TRBJ2-2, with 15 positions matching TRBD2. Germline V gives CDR1 MNHNS, CDR2 SASEGT. This CDR3 has 21 amino acids. The junction had 19 bases not matched to a gene; V was cut back by 7 bases and J by 4 bases. CDR3 DNA: TGTGCCAGCACACCGTGGGGTTCGGGACTAGCGGGAGGTCGGGGCACCGGGGAGCTGTTTTTT. Encoded protein: CASTPWGSGLAGGRGTGELFF.

The V and J genes are TRBV7-9 and TRBJ2-4, with 12 positions matching TRBD2. The V and J ends lost 8 bases and 7 bases, in that order; junction bases with no gene match: 3. The CDR3 runs 13 residues. Germline-derived CDR1 and CDR2 are SEHNR and FQNEAQ (reference sequence). The CDR3 DNA follows: TGTGCCAGCCTAGCGGGAGGGGGGAACATTCAGTACTTC. Its protein product is CASLAGGGNIQYF. Full variable domain (rest looked up from reference TRBV7-9 and TRBJ2-4): DTGVSQNPRHKITKRGQNVTFRCDPISEHNRLYWYRQTLGQGPEFLTYFQNEAQLEKSRLLSDRFSAERPKGSFSTLEIQRTEQGDSAMYLCASLAGGGNIQYFGAGTRLSVL.

The genes are TRBV11-2 and TRBJ2-2; 7 bases align to TRBD1. The CDR3 length is 16 residues. Germline V gene lookup returns CDR1 SGHAT and CDR2 FQNNGV. Trimming cost V 0 bases and J 4 bases; bases outside gene matches: 5. CDR3 loop: CASSLELDRPTGELFF. The CDR3 DNA is TGTGCCAGCAGCTTAGAATTGGACAGGCCCACCGGGGAGCTGTTTTTT.

The V call is TRBV5-4, the J call TRBJ2-2; D is unresolved. V gave up 5 bases and J gave up 5 bases, with 16 bases separating them. This CDR3 spans 15 amino acids. The germline gives CDR1 SGHNT, CDR2 YYREEE (reference sequence). CDR3 coding DNA: TGTGCCAGCAGTGACCGGGCCTCACTGACCGGGGAGCTGTTTTTT. This encodes CASSDRASLTGELFF. Supplemented by reference TRBV5-4 and TRBJ2-2, the full variable domain reads ETGVTQSPTHLIKTRGQQVTLRCSSQSGHNTVSWYQQALGQGPQFIFQYYREEENGRGNFPPRFSGLQFPNYSSELNVNALELDDSALYLCASSDRASLTGELFFGEGSRLTVL.

V usage is TRBV29-1 and J usage is TRBJ2-5; 15 bases line up with TRBD2. The CDR3 runs 15 residues. Trimming cost V 7 bases and J 4 bases; bases outside gene matches: 7. Germline CDR1 is SQVTM and CDR2 is ANQGSEA. The CDR3 DNA reads as TGCAGCGCCGGGGGACTAGCGGGAGGCGGAGAGACCCAGTACTTC. Its protein product is CSAGGLAGGGETQYF.

This chain links TRBV5-1 with TRBJ2-1, with D maybe TRBD2 (6 bases). With 3 bases removed from V and 14 bases from J, the gap between germline ends came to 30 bases. From germline, CDR1 is SGHRS and CDR2 YFSETQ. The CDR3 spans 17 residues. CDR3 in DNA: TGCGCCAGCAGCTCTAGCGAAGGTTCGACTACCCAGCCGAGGGAGTTCTTC. Protein: CASSSSEGSTTQPREFF. Full variable domain (outside the CDR3, taken from reference TRBV5-1 and TRBJ2-1): KAGVTQTPRYLIKTRGQQVTLSCSPISGHRSVSWYQQTPGQGLQFLFEYFSETQRNKGNFPGRFSGRQFSNSRSEMNVSTLELGDSALYLCASSSSEGSTTQPREFFGPGTRLTVL.

CDR3 region: CASSEGGPLSDTQYF. CDR3 DNA: TGTGCCAGCAGTGAAGGAGGGCCCCTCTCGGATACGCAGTATTTT. The chain joins TRBV2 to TRBJ2-3; TRBD2 might be the D (5 bases). The CDR3 extends over 15 amino acids. Germline assignment: CDR1 SNHLY and CDR2 FYNNEI. The V gene lost 1 base and the J gene lost 6 bases, with 14 bases spanning the gap. Filled out from reference TRBV2 and TRBJ2-3, the complete variable domain reads EPEVTQTPSHQVTQMGQEVILRCVPISNHLYFYWYRQILGQKVEFLVSFYNNEISEKSEIFDDQFSVERPDGSNFTLKIRSTKLEDSAMYFCASSEGGPLSDTQYFGPGTRLTVL.

The genes are TRBV30 and TRBJ2-7; possible D gene TRBD1, 5 bases. The CDR3 length is 11 residues. V was shortened by 7 bases and J by 4 bases, with 11 bases between the two germline ends. Germline V gene data show CDR1 as GTSNPN and CDR2 as SVGIG (reference sequence). The CDR3 reads CALGDSYEQYF. CDR3 DNA sequence: TGTGCCTTAGGGGATTCTTACGAGCAGTACTTC. Together with reference TRBV30 and TRBJ2-7, the CDR3 gives the full variable domain: SQTIHQWPATLVQPVGSPLSLECTVEGTSNPNLYWYRQAAGRGLQLLFYSVGIGQISSEVPQNLSASRPQDRQFILSSKKLLLSDSGFYLCALGDSYEQYFGPGTRLTVT.

The CDR3 region is CSAYSTGEKGEAFF. CDR3 nucleotides: TGCAGTGCGTATTCTACAGGGGAGAAGGGTGAAGCTTTCTTT. The chain employs TRBV20-1 and TRBJ1-1; TRBD1 matches 7 bases. The CDR3 loop spans 14 amino acids. The germline gives CDR1 DFQATT, CDR2 SNEGSKA (reference sequence). With 6 bases clipped from V and 7 bases from J, the junction kept 14 bases outside the gene matches.